This T cell receptor beta chain comes out of a study of cytomegalovirus exposure and HLA in healthy donors. The CDR3 runs 14 residues. Per germline, CDR1 SEHNR and CDR2 FQNEAQ (reference sequence). Concerning this clone: One end of the junction does not line up with germline, which may come from a read error.

The primer mix had 60 Vbeta and 13 Jbeta primers. The method was immunoSEQ multiplex PCR; TCRdb's version includes in-frame clones alone and lacks a portion of them. Among some 160,000 clones, approximately 80% were seen once, and the ten largest hold 2.2%. This receptor was identified in a man over 45 in good health and CMV-seropositive. V is TRBV7-9 and J is TRBJ2-7, with 9 bases fitting TRBD2. Input material: PBMCs. The CDR3 here is CASSLGGASGLADF. For the CDR3, the DNA is TGTGCCAGCAGCTTAGGAGGTGCGTCGGGACTAGCCGATTTC.